The 15 T cell receptor beta chains reported below all come from one sample, sequenced in a study of shared clonotypes between healthy human individuals. Data came from immunoSEQ multiplex PCR; TCRdb stores just in-frame clones and leaves some out. The sample has roughly 2.4 million clones; around 95% are singletons. Sequenced material: naive CD4+ T cells sorted from blood. Subset reported: CD45RA+ positively selected. These receptors came from a man in his late teens or twenties in good health.

The CDR3 DNA reads TGTGCCAGCAGCCGAATACAGGGAAACGAGCAGTACTTC. This sequence encodes CASSRIQGNEQYF. The chain couples TRBV11-2 to TRBJ2-7, with D tentatively TRBD1 (6 bases). The V and J ends lost 5 bases and 5 bases respectively, with 13 bases between them. CDR3 size: 13 residues. The germline V gene has CDR1 SGHAT and CDR2 FQNNGV.

The J gene is TRBJ2-1, the V gene TRBV7-9; 14 positions match TRBD2. Trimming at V came to 5 bases and at J to 6 bases, leaving 15 bases not matched to a gene. Germline V gives CDR1 SEHNR, CDR2 FQNEAQ (reference sequence). The length of the CDR3 is 19 residues. The CDR3 region has the DNA TGTGCCAGCAGCCCCCTAGGACTAGCGGGAGGAGAGAACCTCAATGAGCAGTTCTTC. It codes for CASSPLGLAGGENLNEQFF.

The rearrangement joins TRBV6-1 to TRBJ2-3; D gene uncertain. The CDR3 runs 11 residues. CDR1 is MNHNS, CDR2 SASEGT, per germline. With 6 bases removed from V and 3 bases from J, the gap between germline ends came to 4 bases. In DNA, the CDR3 is TGTGCCAGCAGAATGACAGATACGCAGTATTTT. It encodes CASRMTDTQYF.

This sequence joins TRBV19 and TRBJ1-1, with D tentatively TRBD1 (6 bases). Trimming left V 3 bases short and J 4 bases short, with 15 bases between. The V gene's germline CDR1 is LNHDA and CDR2 SQIVND (reference sequence). The CDR3 runs 15 residues. The chain's CDR3 is CASSIQDRPGTEAFF. CDR3 DNA sequence: TGTGCCAGTAGTATTCAAGACAGGCCCGGCACTGAAGCTTTCTTT.

This chain uses TRBV6-5 with TRBJ1-1; D is unclear. V was clipped by 8 bases and J by 1 base, with 11 bases between them. The CDR3 extends over 13 amino acids. Per the germline V gene, CDR1 is MNHEY and CDR2 is SVGAGI. The CDR3 loop reads CASFPFTNTEAFF. CDR3 nucleotides: TGTGCCAGCTTTCCTTTTACGAACACTGAAGCTTTCTTT.

The chain carries TRBV5-6 and TRBJ1-5; weak D call: TRBD1 (6 bases). Germline-derived CDR1 and CDR2 are SGHDT and YYEEEE. This CDR3 is 14 amino acids long. Trimming pared 1 base from V and 9 bases from J, leaving 14 bases between. CDR3 residues: CASSLSDGGLPQHF. The DNA for the CDR3 is TGTGCCAGCAGCTTGTCTGACGGGGGGCTGCCCCAGCATTTT.

This rearrangement joins TRBV18 to TRBJ2-1, with TRBD2 identical over 15 bases. Germline V gene sequence: CDR1 KGHSH, CDR2 LQKENI. The CDR3 consists of 17 residues. V shed 1 base and J 9 bases; nucleotides not matched to a gene: 7. The CDR3 DNA is TGTGCCAGCTCACCACGGGGACTAGCGGGAGGCCGCGGTGAGCAGTTCTTC. Translation: CASSPRGLAGGRGEQFF.

The CDR3 sequence: CASSVTERGYTF. CDR3 DNA sequence: TGTGCCAGTAGTGTAACAGAGCGTGGCTACACCTTC. V gene TRBV19 combines with J gene TRBJ1-2, with unresolved D. This CDR3 has 12 residues. Trimming removed 5 bases at V and 7 bases at J, with 11 bases between. Germline lookup yields CDR1 LNHDA and CDR2 SQIVND (reference sequence).

Concerning this clone itself: The same CDR3 can be traced to other DNA sequences in this sample. V is TRBV7-2 and J is TRBJ2-3; unclear D gene. V was trimmed by 1 base and J by 3 bases, leaving 5 bases between them. CDR3 length: 13 amino acids. In germline, CDR1 is SGHTA, CDR2 FQGNSA. DNA of the CDR3: TGTGCCAGCAGCTTAGTTGGGACAGATACGCAGTATTTT. Its translation: CASSLVGTDTQYF.

The chain employs TRBV9 and TRBJ2-2; 7 bases align to TRBD2. Germline V gene data show CDR1 as SGDLS and CDR2 as YYNGEE. Germline trimming cut 0 bases from V and 1 base from J; bases unmatched to any gene: 3. The CDR3 sequence is 16 residues long. As DNA, the CDR3 is TGTGCCAGCAGCGTAGGGGGCGGGAGGAACACCGGGGAGCTGTTTTTT. It codes for CASSVGGGRNTGELFF.

Only one count was recorded for this clone. J is TRBJ1-2 and V is TRBV21-1. TRBV21-1 is termed a pseudogene. This CDR3 comprises 13 residues. CDR3 protein: CASSPFGGPGYTF. CDR3 coding DNA: TGTGCCAGCAGCCCTTTTGGGGGGCCGGGCTACACCTTC.

The V call is TRBV6-1, the J call TRBJ1-1; 7 nucleotides match TRBD1. Germline V gene data show CDR1 as MNHNS and CDR2 as SASEGT. Trimming at V came to 1 base and at J to 7 bases, leaving 15 bases not matched to a gene. The CDR3 is made up of 17 amino acids. The CDR3 DNA reads as TGTGCCAGCAGTGAAGGAGGTTTACGGGACAGCGCCATTGAAGCTTTCTTT. Translating gives CASSEGGLRDSAIEAFF.

This clone was seen once. The chain uses TRBV5-1 and TRBJ2-7; weak D call: TRBD1 (6 bases). The germline V gene encodes CDR1 SGHRS and CDR2 YFSETQ. CDR3 size: 12 residues. Trimming shortened V by 5 bases and J by 6 bases, and 12 bases separated the two germline ends. In DNA form, the CDR3 reads TGCGCCAGCAGGGACAGAGAAGGCGAGCAGTACTTC. It translates to CASRDREGEQYF.

The chain combines TRBV19 with TRBJ1-5; 7 positions match TRBD1. The CDR3 sequence is 15 residues long. Germline assignment: CDR1 LNHDA and CDR2 SQIVND (reference sequence). Germline trimming cut 3 bases from V and 7 bases from J; bases unmatched to any gene: 9. The CDR3 sequence: CASSMEGAGKQPQHF. The DNA for the CDR3 is TGTGCCAGTAGTATGGAGGGGGCAGGTAAACAGCCCCAGCATTTT. The whole variable domain, filled in from reference TRBV19 and TRBJ1-5, reads DGGITQSPKYLFRKEGQNVTLSCEQNLNHDAMYWYRQDPGQGLRLIYYSQIVNDFQKGDIAEGYSVSREKKESFPLTVTSAQKNPTAFYLCASSMEGAGKQPQHFGDGTRLSIL.

This clone has only a few counts. V usage is TRBV7-6 and J usage is TRBJ1-1; D ambiguous. The CDR3 consists of 14 residues. V gave up 1 base and J gave up 5 bases, with 11 bases separating them. Germline V lookup: CDR1 SGHVS, CDR2 FNYEAQ. The CDR3 here is CASSLEVGETEAFF. Written as DNA, the CDR3 is TGTGCCAGCAGCTTAGAGGTCGGGGAAACTGAAGCTTTCTTT.